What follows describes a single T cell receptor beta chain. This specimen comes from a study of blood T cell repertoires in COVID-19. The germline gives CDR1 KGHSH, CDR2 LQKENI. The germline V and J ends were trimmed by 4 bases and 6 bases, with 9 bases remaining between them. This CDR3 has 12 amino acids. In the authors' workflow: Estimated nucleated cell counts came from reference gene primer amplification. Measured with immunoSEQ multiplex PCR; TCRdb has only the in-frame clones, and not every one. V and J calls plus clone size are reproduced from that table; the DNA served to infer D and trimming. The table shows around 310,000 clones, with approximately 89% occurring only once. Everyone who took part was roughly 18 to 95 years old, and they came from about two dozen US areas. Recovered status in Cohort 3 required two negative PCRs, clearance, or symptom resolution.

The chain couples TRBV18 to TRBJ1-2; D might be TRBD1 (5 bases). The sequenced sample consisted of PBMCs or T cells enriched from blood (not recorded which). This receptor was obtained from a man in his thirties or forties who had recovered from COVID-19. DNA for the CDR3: TGTGCCAGCTCACACGGGGGAGATGGCTACACCTTC. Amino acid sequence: CASSHGGDGYTF. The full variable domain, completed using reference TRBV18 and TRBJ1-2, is NAGVMQNPRHLVRRRGQEARLRCSPMKGHSHVYWYRQLPEEGLKFMVYLQKENIIDESGMPKERFSAEFPKEGPSILRIQQVVRGDSAAYFCASSHGGDGYTFGSGTRLTVV.